This TCR beta chain comes out of a study of cytomegalovirus exposure and HLA in healthy donors. Amplification used 60 Vbeta primers and 13 Jbeta primers. The assay was immunoSEQ multiplex PCR, and TCRdb's table has in-frame clones only and misses some. The table lists some 60,000 clones, more than 75% of them singletons. Looked up from germline, CDR1 is KGHSH and CDR2 is LQKENI. The CDR3 totals 14 residues. Trimming pared 0 bases from V and 6 bases from J, leaving 11 bases between. This clone turned up a few times. Donors showed nominal health when sampled, although they likely had unrecorded immune exposures.

The sequence derives from a male donor in good health and CMV-seronegative. Sample: PBMCs. The V call is TRBV18, the J call TRBJ1-1; the D is unclear. The CDR3 is CASSPPRDGPEAFF. As DNA, the CDR3 is TGTGCCAGCTCACCACCGAGGGATGGGCCTGAAGCTTTCTTT.